This is a list of T cell receptor beta chains from one sample in a study of radiation and T cells in renal cell carcinoma. The repertoire was sequenced with immunoSEQ multiplex PCR; TCRdb's copy has only in-frame clones and lacks some. There are about 150,000 clones in the sample; about 85% occur only once, and around 4% lies in the top ten. The sequencing here drew on blood, taken from a patient whose treatment included radiotherapy and nephrectomy. The receptors shown here come from a woman between 70 and 85 years old with renal cell carcinoma. Both conserved end residues are part of each CDR3. The order of the fields is CDR3 DNA, CDR3 protein, clone size, D gene, V gene, J gene. The D gene is left open where the match is weak. Size values are once, few and many counts, or a class for expanded clones, and some rows have none.

cdr3_nt: TGTGCCAGCAGTGAAGGCCAAACCTCCTACAATGAGCAGTTCTTC
cdr3_aa: CASSEGQTSYNEQFF
clone_size: NA
d_call: NA
v_call: TRBV6-1
j_call: TRBJ2-1

cdr3_nt: TGTGCCAGCAGTTGGGGGGGGCCGAGCAATCAGCCCCAGCATTTT
cdr3_aa: CASSWGGPSNQPQHF
clone_size: NA
d_call: NA
v_call: TRBV27
j_call: TRBJ1-5

cdr3_nt: TGTGCCAGCAGTTGGGGACAGGGAGGCTCACCCCTCCACTTT
cdr3_aa: CASSWGQGGSPLHF
clone_size: NA
d_call: TRBD1
v_call: TRBV27
j_call: TRBJ1-6

cdr3_nt: TGTGCCAGCAGCTCATGGGGCCCCTACAATGAGCAGTTCTTC
cdr3_aa: CASSSWGPYNEQFF
clone_size: NA
d_call: NA
v_call: TRBV5-6
j_call: TRBJ2-1

cdr3_nt: TGTGCCAGCAGCTTAGAATGGACAGGGATAGATACGCAGTATTTT
cdr3_aa: CASSLEWTGIDTQYF
clone_size: NA
d_call: TRBD1
v_call: TRBV7-8
j_call: TRBJ2-3

cdr3_nt: TGCAGCGTTGAAACACGGACCAGATTAGATGGCTACACCTTC
cdr3_aa: CSVETRTRLDGYTF
clone_size: NA
d_call: NA
v_call: TRBV29-1
j_call: TRBJ1-2

cdr3_nt: TGTGCCAGCAGCTCGGGACTCCTAAATTCACCCCTCCACTTT
cdr3_aa: CASSSGLLNSPLHF
clone_size: NA
d_call: NA
v_call: TRBV5-5
j_call: TRBJ1-6

cdr3_nt: TGTGCCATCAGTCGGGAACAGGGCATAGAAAACATTCAGTACTTC
cdr3_aa: CAISREQGIENIQYF
clone_size: once
d_call: NA
v_call: TRBV10-3
j_call: TRBJ2-4

cdr3_nt: TGTGCCAGTAGTGGGGGGGCAAGCAATCAGCCCCAGCATTTT
cdr3_aa: CASSGGASNQPQHF
clone_size: NA
d_call: NA
v_call: TRBV19
j_call: TRBJ1-5

cdr3_nt: TGTGCCAGCAGCCCCGGACCCCTATACGAGCAGTACTTC
cdr3_aa: CASSPGPLYEQYF
clone_size: NA
d_call: NA
v_call: TRBV9
j_call: TRBJ2-7

cdr3_nt: TGCGCCAGCAGCTTGTCAGGGGGAAGCTATGGCTACACCTTC
cdr3_aa: CASSLSGGSYGYTF
clone_size: NA
d_call: TRBD1
v_call: TRBV5-1
j_call: TRBJ1-2

cdr3_nt: TGTGCCATCCTCCGGGACGGAGATCTCGGGGAGCTGTTTTTT
cdr3_aa: CAILRDGDLGELFF
clone_size: NA
d_call: NA
v_call: TRBV30
j_call: TRBJ2-2

cdr3_nt: TGTGCCAGCAGCTTGGATATAGGGGGCAGAACTTTCTTT
cdr3_aa: CASSLDIGGRTFF
clone_size: NA
d_call: TRBD1
v_call: TRBV5-6
j_call: TRBJ1-1

cdr3_nt: TGTGCCAGCAGTTACTCGTCAAAGCGACAGCCCCAGCATTTT
cdr3_aa: CASSYSSKRQPQHF
clone_size: NA
d_call: NA
v_call: TRBV6-5
j_call: TRBJ1-5

cdr3_nt: TGCGCCAGCAGCCGTGAGACAGGGGCCAAGAACACTGAAGCTTTCTTT
cdr3_aa: CASSRETGAKNTEAFF
clone_size: NA
d_call: TRBD1
v_call: TRBV5-1
j_call: TRBJ1-1

cdr3_nt: TGTGCCAGCAGCCAAGGAAAGTTGGTTGGGGGTGGCTACACCTTC
cdr3_aa: CASSQGKLVGGGYTF
clone_size: once
d_call: NA
v_call: TRBV14
j_call: TRBJ1-2

cdr3_nt: TGTGCCAGCAGCCTAAACAGGGAGTTCGCTGAAGCTTTCTTT
cdr3_aa: CASSLNREFAEAFF
clone_size: NA
d_call: NA
v_call: TRBV5-5
j_call: TRBJ1-1

cdr3_nt: TGTGCCAGCAGCCCCGGGGAGGGGGGCCGGAGCTATGGCTACACCTTC
cdr3_aa: CASSPGEGGRSYGYTF
clone_size: NA
d_call: NA
v_call: TRBV7-2
j_call: TRBJ1-2

cdr3_nt: TGTGCCACCAAGAAGAGCTCCTATAATTCACCCCTCCACTTT
cdr3_aa: CATKKSSYNSPLHF
clone_size: NA
d_call: NA
v_call: TRBV15
j_call: TRBJ1-6

cdr3_nt: TGTGCCAGCAGTCCGCGTGATACGCAGTATTTT
cdr3_aa: CASSPRDTQYF
clone_size: NA
d_call: NA
v_call: TRBV6-6
j_call: TRBJ2-3

cdr3_nt: TGCGCCAGCAGCTTGGCCCCGACTAGCGGGGGCTACACAGATACGCAGTATTTT
cdr3_aa: CASSLAPTSGGYTDTQYF
clone_size: NA
d_call: TRBD2
v_call: TRBV5-1
j_call: TRBJ2-3

cdr3_nt: TGTGCCAGCAGAGGCACGAACTCCTACGAGCAGTACTTC
cdr3_aa: CASRGTNSYEQYF
clone_size: NA
d_call: NA
v_call: TRBV2
j_call: TRBJ2-7

cdr3_nt: TGCGCCAGCAGCTCAGGGGACGGTACCTACGAGCAGTACTTC
cdr3_aa: CASSSGDGTYEQYF
clone_size: NA
d_call: NA
v_call: TRBV5-1
j_call: TRBJ2-7

cdr3_nt: TGTGCCTGGAGTATCCCCGCCACTAATGAAAAACTGTTTTTT
cdr3_aa: CAWSIPATNEKLFF
clone_size: NA
d_call: NA
v_call: TRBV30
j_call: TRBJ1-4

cdr3_nt: TGTGCCAGCAAGGGCCATCGGAGTGAAAAACTGTTTTTT
cdr3_aa: CASKGHRSEKLFF
clone_size: NA
d_call: NA
v_call: TRBV7-2
j_call: TRBJ1-4

cdr3_nt: TGTGCCAGCATGTCCCGAGGGATCTCCTACGAGCAGTACTTC
cdr3_aa: CASMSRGISYEQYF
clone_size: NA
d_call: NA
v_call: TRBV2
j_call: TRBJ2-7

cdr3_nt: TGCGCCAGCAGCTTTAGGGGGCTAAATTTGGAGACCCAGTACTTC
cdr3_aa: CASSFRGLNLETQYF
clone_size: once
d_call: TRBD1
v_call: TRBV5-1
j_call: TRBJ2-5

cdr3_nt: TGTGCCAGCAGTTTGACGTCCTCCTATAATTCACCCCTCCACTTT
cdr3_aa: CASSLTSSYNSPLHF
clone_size: NA
d_call: NA
v_call: TRBV28
j_call: TRBJ1-6

cdr3_nt: TGTGCCAGCAGTTACTCGGGTGTATCGGTCCAAGAGACCCAGTACTTC
cdr3_aa: CASSYSGVSVQETQYF
clone_size: NA
d_call: NA
v_call: TRBV6-6
j_call: TRBJ2-5

cdr3_nt: TGTGCCAGCAGCCGTACCCCGGGACTAGGCTCCTACGAGCAGTACTTC
cdr3_aa: CASSRTPGLGSYEQYF
clone_size: once
d_call: TRBD2
v_call: TRBV13
j_call: TRBJ2-7

cdr3_nt: TGCGCCAGCAGCCAAGTTCCGGGACAGGGACATTCACCCCTCCACTTT
cdr3_aa: CASSQVPGQGHSPLHF
clone_size: NA
d_call: TRBD1
v_call: TRBV4-1
j_call: TRBJ1-6

cdr3_nt: TGTGCCAGCAGCTTAGTCGGAGTGAACACTGAAGCTTTCTTT
cdr3_aa: CASSLVGVNTEAFF
clone_size: NA
d_call: NA
v_call: TRBV7-8
j_call: TRBJ1-1

cdr3_nt: TGTGCCAGCAGTTCGGATGAAAAACTGTTTTTT
cdr3_aa: CASSSDEKLFF
clone_size: NA
d_call: NA
v_call: TRBV6-6
j_call: TRBJ1-4